Following are 32 T cell receptor beta chains from one sample sequenced in a study of T cell changes during pregnancy in multiple sclerosis. Measured with immunoSEQ multiplex PCR; TCRdb has only the in-frame clones, and not every one. Of 30,000 to 45,000 clones in the sample, about nine tenths were seen once. Here the sequenced sample was CD8+ T cells from peripheral blood mononuclear cells, taken before pregnancy. The receptors were sampled from a female donor with multiple sclerosis, enrolled in a pregnancy study.

The J gene is TRBJ1-4, the V gene TRBV27; 8 bases are a match to TRBD1. V gave up 7 bases and J gave up 8 bases; unmatched junction bases: 6. The CDR3 length is 13 residues. Germline assignment: CDR1 MNHEY and CDR2 SMNVEV (reference sequence). CDR3 in amino acids: CASTRGPREKLFF. For the CDR3, the DNA is TGTGCCAGCACCAGGGGGCCGCGAGAAAAACTGTTTTTT.

The chain links TRBV6-1 to TRBJ1-2; the D is unclear. The CDR3 extends over 15 amino acids. CDR1 and CDR2 from the germline V gene are MNHNS and SASEGT. V was cut by 4 bases and J by 6 bases, with 18 bases left in between. The CDR3 is CASSAPGVSKNGYTF. The CDR3 DNA follows: TGTGCCAGCAGTGCCCCCGGGGTTAGTAAGAATGGCTACACCTTC.

The J gene is TRBJ2-1, the V gene TRBV4-1; D not resolved. Germline assignment: CDR1 MGHRA and CDR2 YSYEKL. CDR3 size: 15 residues. The V gene lost 3 bases and the J gene lost 4 bases, with 13 bases spanning the gap. The DNA of the CDR3 is TGCGCCAGCAGCCAGAACTCCAACTTTTACAATGAGCAGTTCTTC. Its protein product is CASSQNSNFYNEQFF.

The rearrangement links TRBV9 to TRBJ2-7; TRBD1 matches 7 bases. V lost 3 bases and J lost 1; bases outside the gene matches: 4. CDR1 is SGDLS and CDR2 is YYNGEE in the germline V gene. This CDR3 region has 14 residues. The DNA for the CDR3 is TGTGCCAGCAGCGAAGGGGGCCGGTCCTACGAGCAGTACTTC. This gives the protein CASSEGGRSYEQYF.

The chain joins TRBV7-9 to TRBJ1-1; D may be TRBD1 (6 bases). The germline V gene has CDR1 SEHNR and CDR2 FQNEAQ (reference sequence). The CDR3 is 14 amino acids. Trimming shortened V by 7 bases and J by 5 bases, and 17 bases separated the two germline ends. CDR3 loop: CASTRGGVWTEAFF. CDR3 sequence (DNA): TGTGCCAGCACTAGAGGGGGGGTGTGGACTGAAGCTTTCTTT.

This clone was seen a handful of times. The chain has TRBV29-1 and TRBJ1-1; D is uncertain. This CDR3 contains 12 residues. CDR1 and CDR2 from the germline V gene are SQVTM and ANQGSEA. The CDR3 loop reads CSSLSGNWEAFF. Here the CDR3 DNA reads TGCAGTTCCCTCTCGGGAAATTGGGAAGCTTTCTTT.

The chain is built from TRBV6-6 and TRBJ1-1; D not certain. The germline V and J ends were trimmed by 9 bases and 0 bases, with 17 bases remaining between them. CDR1 and CDR2 (germline): MNHNY, SVGAGI (reference sequence). The CDR3 is 15 amino acids. CDR3 sequence (DNA): TGTGCCAGTCTTGGGCCTGGGGAGTTGAACACTGAAGCTTTCTTT. It is translated as CASLGPGELNTEAFF.

This rearrangement joins TRBV7-2 to TRBJ2-3, with 14 bases that match TRBD2. CDR1 and CDR2 from the germline V gene are SGHTA and FQGNSA. J was trimmed by 5 bases and V by 4 bases; bases with no gene match: 11. This CDR3 has 18 residues. The DNA of the CDR3 is TGTGCCAGCAGCTCGTCCTGGACTAGCGGGGGGACCCGAGATACGCAGTATTTT. Translation gives CASSSSWTSGGTRDTQYF.

The chain combines TRBV30 with TRBJ2-3, with no clear D. V was shortened by 3 bases and J by 2 bases, with 15 bases between the two germline ends. The CDR3 runs 15 residues. Germline CDR1 is GTSNPN and CDR2 is SVGIG (reference sequence). CDR3: CAWSERASITDTQYF. CDR3 sequence (DNA): TGTGCCTGGAGCGAGCGCGCCTCCATCACAGATACGCAGTATTTT.

This rearrangement joins TRBV5-5 to TRBJ1-5; D not resolved. Trimming shortened V by 0 bases and J by 3 bases, and 13 bases separated the two germline ends. CDR3 length equals 16 residues. The germline CDR1 and CDR2 sequences are SGHKS and YYEKEE (reference sequence). DNA of the CDR3: TGTGCCAGCAGCTTGGACGTAGGAGCCTTCAATCAGCCCCAGCATTTT. As protein: CASSLDVGAFNQPQHF.

This chain uses TRBV11-2 with TRBJ2-1; 12 bases fit TRBD2. Looked up from germline, CDR1 is SGHAT and CDR2 is FQNNGV. After removal of 5 bases from V and 8 bases from J, the junction contained 7 bases not matched to a gene. The CDR3 spans 15 residues. CDR3 bases: TGTGCCAGCAGCCCCCCGACTAGCGGGAGAGATGAGCAGTTCTTC. Its translation: CASSPPTSGRDEQFF.

The J gene is TRBJ2-1, the V gene TRBV7-2, with 14 bases fitting TRBD2. CDR1 is SGHTA, CDR2 FQGNSA, per germline. The V gene end was trimmed by 5 bases and the J gene end by 7 bases; junction bases not matched to a gene: 4. The CDR3 has 15 residues. The CDR3 DNA sequence: TGTGCCAGCAGCCACGGGACTAGCGGGAGAAATGAGCAGTTCTTC. Its translation is CASSHGTSGRNEQFF.

This chain links TRBV9 with TRBJ2-3; 8 bases line up with TRBD2. Germline loops: CDR1 SGDLS, CDR2 YYNGEE. J was trimmed by 6 bases and V by 7 bases; bases with no gene match: 7. CDR3 size: 13 residues. The chain's CDR3 is CASGLAQQDTQYF. The CDR3 coding sequence is TGTGCCAGCGGACTAGCCCAGCAGGATACGCAGTATTTT.

This chain joins TRBV10-3 and TRBJ2-5; the D gene is possibly TRBD2 (5 bases). The CDR3 is 15 amino acids. Trimming cost V 8 bases and J 3 bases, with 19 bases left between them. CDR1 is ENHRY, CDR2 SYGVKD, per germline. CDR3 region: CAIRHPSGSEETQYF. CDR3 nucleotide sequence: TGTGCCATCCGACACCCCTCGGGGTCCGAAGAGACCCAGTACTTC.

The CDR3 protein is CASSTGLAGAGEQFF. Written as DNA, the CDR3 is TGTGCCAGTAGTACGGGACTAGCGGGAGCGGGAGAGCAGTTCTTC. V is TRBV19 and J is TRBJ2-1; 14 bases align to TRBD2. This CDR3 contains 15 residues. Germline-derived CDR1 and CDR2 are LNHDA and SQIVND (reference sequence). Trimming cost V 4 bases and J 10 bases; bases outside gene matches: 6.

This clone was found once. The V gene is TRBV15, the J gene TRBJ2-2, with 7 nucleotides matching TRBD1. The V gene end was trimmed by 3 bases and the J gene end by 3 bases; junction bases not matched to a gene: 1. Per the germline V gene, CDR1 is LNHNV and CDR2 is YYDKDF (reference sequence). The length of the CDR3 is 14 residues. CDR3 sequence reads: CATSSDRDTGELFF. The CDR3 bases are TGTGCCACCAGCAGCGACAGGGACACCGGGGAGCTGTTTTTT.

The chain uses TRBV19 and TRBJ1-4; the D gene is possibly TRBD1 (6 bases). This CDR3 has 16 amino acids. Germline CDR1 is LNHDA and CDR2 is SQIVND (reference sequence). Trimming shortened V by 6 bases and J by 8 bases, and 22 bases separated the two germline ends. This CDR3 reads CASSPGAGAVVEKLFF. CDR3 coding DNA: TGTGCCAGTAGCCCCGGTGCGGGGGCGGTGGTAGAAAAACTGTTTTTT.

CDR3 nucleotides: TGTGCCTGGGCCTCAGGGGTGGGGAGCACAGATACGCAGTATTTT. It encodes CAWASGVGSTDTQYF. This rearrangement joins TRBV30 to TRBJ2-3; D is possibly TRBD1 (6 bases). The V gene lost 5 bases and the J gene lost 0 bases, with 15 bases spanning the gap. There are 15 residues in the CDR3. Germline CDR1 is GTSNPN and CDR2 is SVGIG (reference sequence).

This chain connects TRBV7-9 to TRBJ2-7; 9 positions agree with TRBD1. Per germline, CDR1 SEHNR and CDR2 FQNEAQ (reference sequence). After removal of 0 bases from V and 3 bases from J, the junction contained 6 bases not matched to a gene. This CDR3 is built from 16 residues. The CDR3: CASSLASTGGYYEQYF. CDR3 DNA: TGTGCCAGCAGCTTAGCGTCGACAGGGGGATACTACGAGCAGTACTTC.

This clone was recorded once. CDR3 in DNA: TGTGCCAGCAGTTTACCCCGGACTAGCAGGAATGAGCAGTTCTTC. Translating gives CASSLPRTSRNEQFF. The genes are TRBV27 and TRBJ2-1; 8 bases are a match to TRBD2. The CDR3 runs to 15 residues. Losses at the gene ends were 2 bases for V and 7 bases for J; bases not matched to a gene: 7. Germline assignment: CDR1 MNHEY and CDR2 SMNVEV (reference sequence).

The chain has TRBV7-6 and TRBJ1-1; D is possibly TRBD1 (5 bases). Germline CDR1 is SGHVS and CDR2 is FNYEAQ. Trimming removed 5 bases at V and 5 bases at J, with 15 bases between. The CDR3 length is 14 residues. CDR3 DNA: TGTGCCAGCAGCCCAGGGACTTTAGGGACTGAAGCTTTCTTT. Translating gives CASSPGTLGTEAFF.

This chain joins TRBV4-2 and TRBJ2-5; 8 bases are a match to TRBD2. The CDR3 runs 13 residues. V dropped 6 bases and J dropped 1; count of bases not matched to a gene: 1. CDR1 is LGHNA, CDR2 YNFKEQ, per germline. DNA for the CDR3: TGTGCCAGCAGACGGGAGGGCCAAGAGACCCAGTACTTC. Translating it yields CASRREGQETQYF.

The chain joins TRBV5-1 to TRBJ2-7; D is possibly TRBD2 (5 bases). Germline V gene sequence: CDR1 SGHRS, CDR2 YFSETQ. The CDR3 is 17 amino acids. The V gene lost 0 bases and the J gene lost 0 bases, with 16 bases spanning the gap. The CDR3 region is CASSLGTPGVPSYEQYF. In DNA, the CDR3 is TGCGCCAGCAGCTTGGGGACCCCCGGGGTACCCTCCTACGAGCAGTACTTC.

The gene calls are TRBV5-4 and TRBJ2-1, with D perhaps matching TRBD2 (7 bases). Germline assignment: CDR1 SGHNT and CDR2 YYREEE (reference sequence). Trimming pared 5 bases from V and 7 bases from J, leaving 13 bases between. There are 13 residues in the CDR3. The CDR3 DNA reads TGTGCCAGCAGTTATAGGGGGGGGAATGAGCAGTTCTTC. This sequence encodes CASSYRGGNEQFF.

This chain joins TRBV27 and TRBJ2-3, with TRBD2 matching 9 bases. Trimming removed 3 bases from V and 2 bases from J; junction bases left unmatched: 3. There are 15 residues in the CDR3. The germline CDR1 and CDR2 sequences are MNHEY and SMNVEV (reference sequence). The CDR3 DNA sequence: TGTGCCAGCAGTTTTCGACTAGCGGTCACAGATACGCAGTATTTT. Its protein is CASSFRLAVTDTQYF.

V gene TRBV9 combines with J gene TRBJ2-7; D uncertain. CDR3 length equals 12 residues. Trimming removed 4 bases from V and 4 bases from J, with 9 bases in between. Germline CDR1 and CDR2: SGDLS and YYNGEE. In DNA, the CDR3 is TGTGCCAGCAGCCCCGACACATACGAGCAGTACTTC. Translated: CASSPDTYEQYF.

This sequence joins TRBV5-1 and TRBJ1-1; 9 bases are a match to TRBD1. CDR1 and CDR2 (germline): SGHRS, YFSETQ. J lost 5 bases, V lost 4 bases, and 6 bases had no gene match. CDR3 size: 14 residues. The CDR3 here is CASSTTGGQTEAFF. The CDR3 nucleotides read TGCGCCAGCAGCACCACAGGGGGCCAAACTGAAGCTTTCTTT.

The chain carries TRBV19 and TRBJ2-1; 14 bases are a match to TRBD2. CDR1 is LNHDA and CDR2 is SQIVND in the germline V gene (reference sequence). CDR3 size: 16 residues. V was clipped by 7 bases and J by 7 bases; unmatched bases: 9. CDR3 DNA sequence: TGTGCCAGTACCAACCCCGGGACTAGCGGGAGAAATGAGCAGTTCTTC. It specifies CASTNPGTSGRNEQFF.

The chain employs TRBV5-1 and TRBJ2-1; TRBD2 agrees at 12 bases. V was pared by 4 bases and J by 8 bases, with 7 bases of the junction left unmatched. This CDR3 region has 15 residues. Per germline, CDR1 SGHRS and CDR2 YFSETQ. CDR3 sequence reads: CASSPTSGGRDEQFF. The CDR3 region has the DNA TGCGCCAGCAGCCCTACTAGCGGGGGGCGGGATGAGCAGTTCTTC.

V and J are TRBV27 and TRBJ2-7; D might be TRBD1 (6 bases). Germline-derived CDR1 and CDR2 are MNHEY and SMNVEV (reference sequence). Trimming took off 2 bases at V and 0 bases at J, with 11 bases between the two ends. This CDR3 comprises 15 residues. CDR3: CASSLVRGSSYEQYF. CDR3 sequence (DNA): TGTGCCAGCAGTTTAGTCAGGGGAAGCTCCTACGAGCAGTACTTC.

The chain has TRBV7-8 and TRBJ2-3; no firm D call. CDR1 SGHVS and CDR2 FQNEAQ come from the germline V gene. The CDR3 extends over 15 amino acids. Trimming left V 1 base short and J 5 bases short, with 13 bases between. CDR3 DNA sequence: TGTGCCAGCAGCTTAGTAACTACGCCTGTAGATACGCAGTATTTT. Protein: CASSLVTTPVDTQYF. Full variable domain (remainder filled in from reference TRBV7-8 and TRBJ2-3): GAGVSQSPRYKVAKRGQDVALRCDPISGHVSLFWYQQALGQGPEFLTYFQNEAQLDKSGLPSDRFFAERPEGSVSTLKIQRTQQEDSAVYLCASSLVTTPVDTQYFGPGTRLTVL.

This rearrangement joins TRBV21-1 to TRBJ2-4; TRBD2 was called by the table and not checked on the DNA. TRBV21-1 is an annotated pseudogene. This CDR3 region has 17 residues. The CDR3 spells CASSAIHRTSGGDIQYF. In nucleotides, the CDR3 is TGTGCCAGCAGTGCCATACACCGGACTAGCGGGGGGGACATTCAGTACTTC.